The T cell receptor beta chain described here comes from a study of T-cell reconstitution after alpha-beta-depleted transplantation in children. Points from the study as a whole: Elevated TCRbeta diversity at day 60 was traced, in some patients, to surviving recipient T cells and thymic progenitors. T-cell counts and diversity at one year post-transplant came mainly from newly produced T cells. There were reportedly several hundred expanded graft clones from which alpha-beta T cells came about two months after transplant.

As regards this clonotype: Its antigen is not known.

The library targeted TCRbeta and was prepared with unique molecular identifiers. TCRdb recomputed calls from the PCR reads with MiXCR, one row per CDR3 protein. Counted here are roughly 790,000 distinct CDR3 sequences, less than 20% occurring once; the ten biggest clones make up approximately 5%. V dropped 4 bases and J dropped 8; count of bases not matched to a gene: 9. The CDR3 is 15 residues long. Source: PBMCs, mostly from graft donor cells, taken 360 days after TCRalphabeta/CD19-depleted stem cell transplant. J is TRBJ2-1 and V is TRBV12-3 or TRBV12-4; 9 bases are shared with TRBD2. The origin of this receptor is a male patient between 5 and 17 years old who had a stem cell transplant for acute lymphoblastic leukemia, so the T cells may come from the graft donor. The CDR3 protein is CASSSPGLARHEQFF. CDR3 nucleotides: TGTGCCAGCAGTTCTCCCGGACTAGCGAGGCATGAGCAGTTCTTC.